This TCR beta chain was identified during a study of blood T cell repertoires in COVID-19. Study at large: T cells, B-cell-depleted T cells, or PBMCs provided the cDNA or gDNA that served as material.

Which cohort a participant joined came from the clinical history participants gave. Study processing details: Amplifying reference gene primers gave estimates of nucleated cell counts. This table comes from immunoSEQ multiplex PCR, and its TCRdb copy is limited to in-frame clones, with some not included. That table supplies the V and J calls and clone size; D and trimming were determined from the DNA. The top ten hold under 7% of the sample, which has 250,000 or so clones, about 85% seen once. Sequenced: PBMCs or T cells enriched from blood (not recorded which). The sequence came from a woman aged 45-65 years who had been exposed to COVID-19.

CDR3 amino acids: CASSAQRGTEAFF. The CDR3 nucleotides are TGTGCCAGCAGCGCCCAACGGGGCACTGAAGCTTTCTTT. The chain couples TRBV11-2 to TRBJ1-1, with D unresolved. The CDR3 has 13 residues. Trimming pared 5 bases from V and 4 bases from J, leaving 11 bases between. Germline V gene sequence: CDR1 SGHAT, CDR2 FQNNGV.